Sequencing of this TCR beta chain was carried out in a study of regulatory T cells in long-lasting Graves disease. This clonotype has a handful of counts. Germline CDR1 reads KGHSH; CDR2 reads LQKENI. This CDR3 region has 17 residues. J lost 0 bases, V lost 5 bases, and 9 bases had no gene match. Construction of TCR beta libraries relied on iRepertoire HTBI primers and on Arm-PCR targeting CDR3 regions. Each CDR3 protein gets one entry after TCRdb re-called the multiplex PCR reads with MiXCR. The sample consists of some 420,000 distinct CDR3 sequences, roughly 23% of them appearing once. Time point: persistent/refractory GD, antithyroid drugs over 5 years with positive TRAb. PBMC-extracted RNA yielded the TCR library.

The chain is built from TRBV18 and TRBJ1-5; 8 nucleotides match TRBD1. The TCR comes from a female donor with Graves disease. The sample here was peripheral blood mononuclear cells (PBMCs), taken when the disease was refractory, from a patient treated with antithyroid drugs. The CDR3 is CASSLDRVGNSNQPQHF. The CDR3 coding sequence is TGTGCCAGCTCATTGGACAGGGTGGGGAATAGCAATCAGCCCCAGCATTTT.